This T cell receptor beta chain was sequenced for a study of blood T cells in healthy people across ages. The V end was cut by 6 bases, the J end by 2 bases, with 17 bases between. Germline V gene sequence: CDR1 DFQATT, CDR2 SNEGSKA (reference sequence). This CDR3 contains 15 residues. Combining a sample-barcoded 5' primer with a J-beta primer mix, a second PCR ran for about 6 to 12 cycles. Every cDNA molecule bore a tag from a template-switch adaptor containing 12 random nucleotides. Each CDR3 protein is one row after TCRdb ran MiXCR on the 5' RACE reads. The sample carries roughly 1,700,000 distinct CDR3 sequences, approximately 28% recorded once.

The source material was blood. The clonotype comes from a woman aged 30 to 39 in good health. The rearrangement uses TRBV20-1 and TRBJ1-5; D call uncertain. The CDR3 loop reads CSADRVINGNQPQHF. The CDR3 DNA sequence: TGCAGTGCCGACCGAGTCATAAATGGCAATCAGCCCCAGCATTTT.